This record concerns one TCR beta chain sequence. Its antigen is currently unknown. This CDR3 region has 14 residues. J was trimmed by 6 bases and V by 5 bases; bases with no gene match: 7. Germline values: CDR1 SEHNR, CDR2 FQNEAQ (reference sequence). This sample stems from a study of cytomegalovirus exposure and HLA in healthy donors. Findings and caveats of the study: It was taken for granted in presence/absence analyses that sequencing depth across donors was roughly uniform. The productive fraction for most TCR beta V segments was about 90% or about 30% in an earlier analysis.

The primer mix had 60 Vbeta and 13 Jbeta primers. Method: immunoSEQ multiplex PCR; TCRdb's copy keeps in-frame clones and lacks some. The ten most abundant clones cover about 0.81% of a sample with 150,000 to 200,000 clones. The rearrangement joins TRBV7-9 to TRBJ2-7, with 10 bases aligning to TRBD1. The sample consisted of PBMCs. The TCR sequence derives from a woman in her late teens or twenties in good health and CMV-seropositive. CDR3 in amino acids: CASSRQGALGEQYF. In DNA form, the CDR3 reads TGTGCCAGCAGCCGACAGGGGGCATTAGGCGAGCAGTACTTC.